This T cell receptor (beta chain) comes out of a study of radiotherapy plus CTLA-4 blockade in lung cancer. Sequencing used immunoSEQ multiplex PCR; TCRdb keeps in-frame clones, though not all of them. The sample records about 73,000 clones, 80% to 90% being singletons. Per germline, CDR1 MDHEN and CDR2 SYDVKM. With V trimmed by 3 bases and J by 8 bases, 8 bases remained unmatched. CDR3 size: 15 residues. The sample was peripheral blood, taken from a patient treated with radiotherapy plus ipilimumab. This sequence was found in a human donor with non-small cell lung cancer that progressed on radiotherapy plus ipilimumab. The chain is built from TRBV28 and TRBJ1-4; 8 bases are shared with TRBD1. CDR3 in DNA: TGTGCCAGCAGTTTCTTGACAGGGGAGAGGGAAAAACTGTTTTTT. Residues: CASSFLTGEREKLFF.